These T cell receptor beta chains were read from a single sample in a study of cytomegalovirus exposure and HLA in healthy donors. The table came from immunoSEQ multiplex PCR; TCRdb's copy has only in-frame clones and leaves some out. This repertoire shows some 200,000 clones, about 74% found once; its top ten account for 15% to 18%. The sequenced material came from PBMCs. These TCRs come from a man aged 40-50 years in good health and CMV-seronegative. CDR3s include the opening cysteine and the closing phenylalanine or tryptophan. The order of the fields is clone size, V gene, J gene, D gene, CDR3 DNA, CDR3 protein. A D gene is named only where the DNA matches it firmly. Where a row states a size, it is once, few, many or the class of an expanded clone; other rows omit it.

.,TRBV10-2,TRBJ1-5,TRBD1,TGCGCCAGCGGAGACAGGGACAATCAGCCCCAGCATTTT,CASGDRDNQPQHF
.,TRBV11-2,TRBJ1-1,.,TGTGCCAGCAGCGAGGGGGTACAGACTGAAGCTTTCTTT,CASSEGVQTEAFF
.,TRBV2,TRBJ2-7,.,TGTGCCAGCGGAGGCAGCTCCTACGAGCAGTACTTC,CASGGSSYEQYF
.,TRBV7-3,TRBJ1-1,.,TGTGCCAGCAGCATTACCCCGGGACACTCTGAAGCTTTCTTT,CASSITPGHSEAFF
.,TRBV9,TRBJ2-3,.,TGTGCCAGCAGCGCAGGGACAAGGGCAGATACGCAGTATTTT,CASSAGTRADTQYF
.,TRBV4-2,TRBJ1-2,.,TGTGCCAGCAGCCAAGTTGGAAGTGGGCAATACAACTATGGCTACACCTTC,CASSQVGSGQYNYGYTF
.,TRBV7-9,TRBJ2-2,TRBD2,TGTGCCAGCAGCCCAACCACTATAGCGGGAGGTTTGTTGTTTTTT,CASSPTTIAGGLLFF
many,TRBV6-6,TRBJ1-6,TRBD1,TGTGCCAGCAGTCCCGGGACAGTGAATTCACCCCTCCACTTT,CASSPGTVNSPLHF
.,TRBV7-3,TRBJ1-2,TRBD1,TGTGCCAGCAGCTTAGCACGGACAGGGGAAGGCTACACCTTC,CASSLARTGEGYTF
.,TRBV5-8,TRBJ2-5,TRBD2,TGTGCCAGCAGCTTGGGGACTAGCGGGAGAGAGACCCAGTACTTC,CASSLGTSGRETQYF
few,TRBV29-1,TRBJ1-2,.,TGCAGCATCCAAGATCGACAGGCGGGCTACACCTTC,CSIQDRQAGYTF
.,TRBV7-9,TRBJ2-5,.,TGTGCCAGCGTCGGAGGGGAGACCCAGTACTTC,CASVGGETQYF
.,TRBV30,TRBJ1-5,.,TGTGCCTGGTCGGCGGGCAGGGGTAATCAGCCCCAGCATTTT,CAWSAGRGNQPQHF
.,TRBV28,TRBJ1-5,TRBD1,TGTGCCAGCAGTAATACAGGGGGCAATCAGCCCCAGCATTTT,CASSNTGGNQPQHF
.,TRBV5-5,TRBJ1-1,TRBD1,TGTGCCAGCAGCACAGGGGGCGCGCTCACTGAAGCTTTCTTT,CASSTGGALTEAFF
.,TRBV11-2,TRBJ2-1,TRBD1,TGTGCCAGCAGCGGCAGGACAGGGGGCAATGAGCAGTTCTTC,CASSGRTGGNEQFF
few,TRBV6-1,TRBJ1-4,.,TGTGCCAGCCACGAAAACATGAAACTGTTTTTT,CASHENMKLFF
.,TRBV7-3,TRBJ2-3,.,TGTGCCAGCAGCTTAAGTCACCTATCGGATACGCAGTATTTT,CASSLSHLSDTQYF
.,TRBV5-1,TRBJ2-7,TRBD2,TGCGCCAGCAGCTTGGGGGCGGGAGGGCCCAACGAGCAGTACTTC,CASSLGAGGPNEQYF
.,TRBV4-1,TRBJ1-1,.,TGCGCCAGCAGCGCCCAGGCCACCGCAGGGCCCAACACTGAAGCTTTCTTT,CASSAQATAGPNTEAFF
few,TRBV5-1,TRBJ2-1,TRBD2,TGCGCCAGCAGCCCGGGACTAGCGGACAATGAGCAGTTCTTC,CASSPGLADNEQFF
.,TRBV25-1,TRBJ1-1,.,TGTGCCAGCAGTCCCCCCGGAGGGTATTTGGAGACTTTCTTT,CASSPPGGYLETFF
.,TRBV5-6,TRBJ2-3,.,TGTGCCAGCAGCTTGGGACAGACCAGAGATACGCAGTATTTT,CASSLGQTRDTQYF
.,TRBV29-1,TRBJ2-5,TRBD2,TGCAGCACCCGCCGGGGGGGAGAGGAGACCCAGTACTTC,CSTRRGGEETQYF
.,TRBV21-1,TRBJ1-5,.,TGTGCCAGCAGCAACGAGGAGGATAGCAATCAGCCCCAGCATTTT,CASSNEEDSNQPQHF
.,TRBV21-1,TRBJ1-3,.,.,CASKWRFGTGSGNTIYF
few,TRBV5-1,TRBJ1-3,.,TGCGCCAGCAGTCTACCTAAGGGAGACACCATATATTTT,CASSLPKGDTIYF